This TCR beta chain was captured in a study of T cells in Graves' hyperthyroidism and ophthalmopathy. V lost 2 bases to trimming and J lost 6 bases; unmatched junction nucleotides: 5. The CDR3 spans 13 residues. Germline V CDR1 and CDR2: SQVTM, ANQGSEA. Researchers took RNA transcripts and amplified the TCR beta CDR3 regions from them. RT-PCR in the first round (using the HTBI primer set) targeted the TCR CDR3. One entry per CDR3 protein, called by TCRdb with MiXCR from the multiplex PCR reads. In the table there are 550,000 to 800,000 distinct CDR3 sequences, about a sixth of which are singletons. Stable Graves' hyperthyroidism denoted no ophthalmopathy progression over 18 months. Extraction of PBMCs used around 9.6 ml of fresh peripheral blood.

The TCR originated in a man aged 18 to 35 with Graves' hyperthyroidism. Sequencing was done on a sample of blood. The J gene is TRBJ2-7, the V gene TRBV29-1; TRBD1 aligns across 9 bases. CDR3 in DNA: TGCAGCGTTGAATCACAGGGGGCTGGCGAGCAGTACTTC. It translates to CSVESQGAGEQYF.